Below, one T cell receptor (beta chain) is given with its context. Patient tissue came from resections in Japan or China, 2014–2017. The assay was immunoSEQ multiplex PCR, and TCRdb's table has in-frame clones only and misses some. The sample holds some 6,500 clones; around 78% are singletons and the top ten take under 9.5%. The entry originates in a study of immune evolution from preneoplasia to lung adenocarcinoma. This clonotype originated in an older donor with lung adenocarcinoma. The sequencing sample was made of FFPE lung adenocarcinoma in situ tissue.

The CDR3 is CASSLSENSGNTIYF. The CDR3 DNA reads TGCGCCAGCAGCTTGAGCGAGAATTCCGGAAACACCATATATTTT. This chain uses TRBV5-1 with TRBJ1-3; D unclear. The germline gives CDR1 SGHRS, CDR2 YFSETQ. V was cut by 1 base and J by 4 bases, with 12 bases left in between. The CDR3 totals 15 residues.